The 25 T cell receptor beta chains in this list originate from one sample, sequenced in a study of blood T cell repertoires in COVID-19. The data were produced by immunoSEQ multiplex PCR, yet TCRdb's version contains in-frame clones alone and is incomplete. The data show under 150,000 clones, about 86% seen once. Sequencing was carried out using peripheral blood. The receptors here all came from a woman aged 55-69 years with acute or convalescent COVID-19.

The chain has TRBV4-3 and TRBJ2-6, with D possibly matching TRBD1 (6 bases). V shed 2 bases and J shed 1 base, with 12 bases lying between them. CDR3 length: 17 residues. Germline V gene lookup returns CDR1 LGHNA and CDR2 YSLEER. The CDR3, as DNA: TGCGCCAGCAGCCAATGGATAGGGGGATCTGGGGCCAACGTCCTGACTTTC. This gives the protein CASSQWIGGSGANVLTF.

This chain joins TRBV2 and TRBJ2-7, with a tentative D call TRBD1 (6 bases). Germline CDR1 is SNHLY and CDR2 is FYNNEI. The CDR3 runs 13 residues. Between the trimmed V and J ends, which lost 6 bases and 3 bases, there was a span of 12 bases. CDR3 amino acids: CASRFTGNYEQYF. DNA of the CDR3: TGTGCCAGCAGGTTCACAGGGAACTACGAGCAGTACTTC.

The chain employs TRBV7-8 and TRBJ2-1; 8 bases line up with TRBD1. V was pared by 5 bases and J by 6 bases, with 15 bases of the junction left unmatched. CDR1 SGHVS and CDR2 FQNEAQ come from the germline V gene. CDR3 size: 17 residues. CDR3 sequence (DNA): TGTGCCAGCAGCCAACGCCCCCGGACAGGGTTCGCCAATGAGCAGTTCTTC. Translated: CASSQRPRTGFANEQFF.

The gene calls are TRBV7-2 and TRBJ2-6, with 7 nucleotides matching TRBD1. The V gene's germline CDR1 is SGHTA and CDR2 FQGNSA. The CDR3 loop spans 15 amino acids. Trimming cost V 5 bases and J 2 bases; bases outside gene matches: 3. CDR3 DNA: TGTGCCAGCAGCCACACAGGGGCTGGGGCCAACGTCCTGACTTTC. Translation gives CASSHTGAGANVLTF. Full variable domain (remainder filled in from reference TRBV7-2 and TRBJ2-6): GAGVSQSPSNKVTEKGKDVELRCDPISGHTALYWYRQSLGQGLEFLIYFQGNSAPDKSGLPSDRFSAERTGGSVSTLTIQRTQQEDSAVYLCASSHTGAGANVLTFGAGSRLTVL.

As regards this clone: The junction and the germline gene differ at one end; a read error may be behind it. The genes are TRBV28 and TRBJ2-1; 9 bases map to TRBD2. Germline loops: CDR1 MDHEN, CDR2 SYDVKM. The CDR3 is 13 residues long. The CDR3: CASSLTRLAVFIF. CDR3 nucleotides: TGTGCCAGCAGTTTGACAAGACTAGCGGTGTTTATCTTC.

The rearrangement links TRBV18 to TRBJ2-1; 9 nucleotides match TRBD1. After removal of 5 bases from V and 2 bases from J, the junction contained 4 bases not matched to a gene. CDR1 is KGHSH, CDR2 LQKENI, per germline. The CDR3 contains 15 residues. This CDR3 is CASSIRDRAYNEQFF. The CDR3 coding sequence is TGTGCCAGCTCAATCCGGGACAGGGCCTACAATGAGCAGTTCTTC.

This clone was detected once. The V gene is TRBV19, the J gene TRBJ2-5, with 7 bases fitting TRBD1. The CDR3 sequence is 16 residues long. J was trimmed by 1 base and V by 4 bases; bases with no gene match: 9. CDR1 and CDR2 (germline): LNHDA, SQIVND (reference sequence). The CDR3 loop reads CASSKSRGTRQETQYF. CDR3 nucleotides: TGTGCCAGTAGTAAAAGCAGGGGGACCCGCCAAGAGACCCAGTACTTC.

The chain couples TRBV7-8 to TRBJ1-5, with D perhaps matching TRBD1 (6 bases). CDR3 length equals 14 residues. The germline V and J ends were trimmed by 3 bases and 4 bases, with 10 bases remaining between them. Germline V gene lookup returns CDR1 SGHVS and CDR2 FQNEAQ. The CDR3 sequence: CASSFRTDNQPQHF. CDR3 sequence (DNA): TGTGCCAGCAGCTTTAGGACAGATAATCAGCCCCAGCATTTT.

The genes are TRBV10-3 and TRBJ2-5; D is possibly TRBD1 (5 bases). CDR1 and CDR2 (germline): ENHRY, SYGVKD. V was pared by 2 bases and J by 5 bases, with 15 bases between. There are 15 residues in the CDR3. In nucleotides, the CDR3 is TGTGCCATCAGTGAGGGCAGGGCATTGAGGGAGACCCAGTACTTC. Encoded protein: CAISEGRALRETQYF.

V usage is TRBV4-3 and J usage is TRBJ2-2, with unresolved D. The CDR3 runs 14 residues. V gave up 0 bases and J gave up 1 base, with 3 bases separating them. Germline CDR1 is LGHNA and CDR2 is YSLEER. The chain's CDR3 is CASSQEQNTGELFF. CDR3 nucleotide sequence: TGCGCCAGCAGCCAAGAACAGAACACCGGGGAGCTGTTTTTT.

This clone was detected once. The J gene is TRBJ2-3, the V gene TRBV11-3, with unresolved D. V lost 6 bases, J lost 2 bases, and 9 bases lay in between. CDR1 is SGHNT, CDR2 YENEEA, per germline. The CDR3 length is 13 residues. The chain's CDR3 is CASSLINTDTQYF. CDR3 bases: TGTGCCAGCAGTCTAATCAACACAGATACGCAGTATTTT. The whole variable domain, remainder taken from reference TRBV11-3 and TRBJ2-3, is EAGVVQSPRYKIIEKKQPVAFWCNPISGHNTLYWYLQNLGQGPELLIRYENEEAVDDSQLPKDRFSAERLKGVDSTLKIQPAELGDSAVYLCASSLINTDTQYFGPGTRLTVL.

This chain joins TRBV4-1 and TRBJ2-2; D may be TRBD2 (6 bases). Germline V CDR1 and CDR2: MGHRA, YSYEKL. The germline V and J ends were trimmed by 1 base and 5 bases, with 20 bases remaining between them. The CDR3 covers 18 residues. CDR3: CASSQAPLGIAVTGELFF. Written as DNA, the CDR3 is TGCGCCAGCAGCCAAGCCCCTCTAGGAATAGCGGTTACCGGGGAGCTGTTTTTT.

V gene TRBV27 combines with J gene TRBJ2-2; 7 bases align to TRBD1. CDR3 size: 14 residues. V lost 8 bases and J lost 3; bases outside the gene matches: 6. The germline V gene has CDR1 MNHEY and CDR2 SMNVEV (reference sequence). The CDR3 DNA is TGTGCCAGCGGGACAGAACCACACACCGGGGAGCTGTTTTTT. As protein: CASGTEPHTGELFF.

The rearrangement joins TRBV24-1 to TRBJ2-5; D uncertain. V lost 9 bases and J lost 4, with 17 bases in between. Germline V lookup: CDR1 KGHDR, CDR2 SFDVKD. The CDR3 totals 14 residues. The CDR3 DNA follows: TGTGCCACCTCCACAGCCTTATTCGGAGAGACCCAGTACTTC. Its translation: CATSTALFGETQYF.

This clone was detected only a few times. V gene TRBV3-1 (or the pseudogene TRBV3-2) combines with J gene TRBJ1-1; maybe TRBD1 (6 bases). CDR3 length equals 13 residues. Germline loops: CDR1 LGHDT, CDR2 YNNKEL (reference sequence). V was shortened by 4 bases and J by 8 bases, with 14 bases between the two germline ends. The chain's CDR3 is CASSPSGTPEAFF. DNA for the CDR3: TGTGCCAGCAGCCCTTCCGGGACACCAGAAGCTTTCTTT.

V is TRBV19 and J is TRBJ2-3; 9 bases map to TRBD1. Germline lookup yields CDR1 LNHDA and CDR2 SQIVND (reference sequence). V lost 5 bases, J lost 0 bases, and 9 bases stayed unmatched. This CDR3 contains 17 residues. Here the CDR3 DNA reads TGTGCCAGTAGTCCCGGGACAGGGACTGGGAGCACAGATACGCAGTATTTT. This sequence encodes CASSPGTGTGSTDTQYF.

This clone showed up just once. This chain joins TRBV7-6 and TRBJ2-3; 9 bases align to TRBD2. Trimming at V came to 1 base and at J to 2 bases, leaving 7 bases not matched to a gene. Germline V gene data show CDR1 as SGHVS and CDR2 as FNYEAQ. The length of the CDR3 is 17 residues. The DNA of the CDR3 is TGTGCCAGCAGCTTAGGCCCTAGCGGGGACTACACAGATACGCAGTATTTT. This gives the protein CASSLGPSGDYTDTQYF.

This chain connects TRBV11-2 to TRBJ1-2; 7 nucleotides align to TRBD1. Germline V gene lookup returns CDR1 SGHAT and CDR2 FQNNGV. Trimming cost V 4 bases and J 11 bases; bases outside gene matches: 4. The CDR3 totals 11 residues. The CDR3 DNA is TGTGCCAGCAGCTCGGGGACAGATTACACCTTC. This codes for CASSSGTDYTF.

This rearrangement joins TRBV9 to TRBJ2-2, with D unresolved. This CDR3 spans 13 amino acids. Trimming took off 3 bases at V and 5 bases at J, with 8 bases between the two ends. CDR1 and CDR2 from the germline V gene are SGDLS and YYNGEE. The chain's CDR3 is CASSGSSTGELFF. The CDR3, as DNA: TGTGCCAGCAGCGGTTCCTCGACCGGGGAGCTGTTTTTT.

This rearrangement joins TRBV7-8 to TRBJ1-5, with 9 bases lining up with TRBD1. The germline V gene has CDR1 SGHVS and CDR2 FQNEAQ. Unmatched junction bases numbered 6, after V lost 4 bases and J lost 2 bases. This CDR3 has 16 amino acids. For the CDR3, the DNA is TGTGCCAGCAGCTATACAGGGGGCCAGGGCAATCAGCCCCAGCATTTT. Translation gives CASSYTGGQGNQPQHF.

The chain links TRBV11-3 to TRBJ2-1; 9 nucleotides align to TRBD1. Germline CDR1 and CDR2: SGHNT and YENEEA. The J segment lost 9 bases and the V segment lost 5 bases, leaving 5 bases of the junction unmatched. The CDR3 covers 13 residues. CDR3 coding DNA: TGTGCCAGCAGCCAGCAACAGGGGGCTGAGCAGTTCTTC. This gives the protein CASSQQQGAEQFF.

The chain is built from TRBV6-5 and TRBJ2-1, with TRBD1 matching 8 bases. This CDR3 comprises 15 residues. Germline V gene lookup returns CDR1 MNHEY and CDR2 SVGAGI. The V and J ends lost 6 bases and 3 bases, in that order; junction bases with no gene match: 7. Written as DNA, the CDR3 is TGTGCCAGCAGACGCCCCGGGACAGGCTACAATGAGCAGTTCTTC. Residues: CASRRPGTGYNEQFF.

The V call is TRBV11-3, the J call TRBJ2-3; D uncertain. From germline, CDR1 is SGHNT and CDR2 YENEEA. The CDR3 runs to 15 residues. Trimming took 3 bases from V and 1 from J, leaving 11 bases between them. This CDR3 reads CASSFPRLRTDTQYF. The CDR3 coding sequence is TGTGCCAGCAGCTTTCCTAGACTCCGCACAGATACGCAGTATTTT.

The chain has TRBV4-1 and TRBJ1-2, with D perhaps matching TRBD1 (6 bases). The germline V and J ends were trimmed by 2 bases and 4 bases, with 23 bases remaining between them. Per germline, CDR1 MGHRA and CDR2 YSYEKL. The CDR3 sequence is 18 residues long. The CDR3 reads CASSQTVTQTGQFYGYTF. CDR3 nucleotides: TGCGCCAGCAGCCAAACCGTGACTCAAACAGGACAGTTCTATGGCTACACCTTC.

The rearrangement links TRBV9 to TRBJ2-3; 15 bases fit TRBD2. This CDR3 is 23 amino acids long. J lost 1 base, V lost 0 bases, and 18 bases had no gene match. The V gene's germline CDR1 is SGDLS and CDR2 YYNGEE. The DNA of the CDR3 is TGTGCCAGCAGCGTAGGGGGCGGTACTTTCTGGACTAGCGGGAGGGCCGGCACAGATACGCAGTATTTT. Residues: CASSVGGGTFWTSGRAGTDTQYF. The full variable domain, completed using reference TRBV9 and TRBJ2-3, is DSGVTQTPKHLITATGQRVTLRCSPRSGDLSVYWYQQSLDQGLQFLIQYYNGEERAKGNILERFSAQQFPDLHSELNLSSLELGDSALYFCASSVGGGTFWTSGRAGTDTQYFGPGTRLTVL.